This entry is about one T cell receptor (beta chain). The CDR3 runs 13 residues. J gave up 9 bases and V 5 bases, and 7 bases lay outside the gene matches. The germline V gene has CDR1 MNHEY and CDR2 SVGAGI. TCRdb keeps only in-frame clones here, not all; method: immunoSEQ multiplex PCR. The repertoire holds approximately 50,000 clones, with 75% to 90% as singletons. This entry is derived from a study of blood T cell repertoires in COVID-19. Study-wide context: Some COVID-19 samples were acute and others convalescent; all came from the United States, Italy and Spain.

The chain is built from TRBV6-5 and TRBJ2-1; 7 bases map to TRBD1. The sequencing sample was made of peripheral blood. This TCR came from a man in his 60s with COVID-19, enrolled during active disease. The CDR3 coding sequence is TGTGCCAGCAGTCGGGACAGTAGTGTTGAGCAGTTCTTC. Translated, it gives CASSRDSSVEQFF.